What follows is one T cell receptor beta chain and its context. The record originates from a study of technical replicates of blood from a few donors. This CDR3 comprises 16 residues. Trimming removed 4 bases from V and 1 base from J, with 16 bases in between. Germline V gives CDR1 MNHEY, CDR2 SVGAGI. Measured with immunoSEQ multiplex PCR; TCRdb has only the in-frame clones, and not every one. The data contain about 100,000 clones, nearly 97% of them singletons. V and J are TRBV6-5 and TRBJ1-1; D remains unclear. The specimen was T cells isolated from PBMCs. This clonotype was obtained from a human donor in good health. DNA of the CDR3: TGTGCCAGCAGTTCCAGGTATCCGGCTCGGAACACTGAAGCTTTCTTT. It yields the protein CASSSRYPARNTEAFF.